Listed below are T cell receptor beta chains from one sample, sequenced in a study of blood T cells in healthy people across ages. MiXCR, run by TCRdb on the 5' RACE reads, gives a single entry per CDR3 protein. The table includes 850,000 to 1,300,000 distinct CDR3 sequences, 40% to 55% detected once. Sequences were obtained from blood. All receptors come from a woman aged 55 to 70 in good health. Each CDR3 is given with its conserved first and last residue. Fields, in order: V gene, J gene, CDR3 protein.

TRBV27	TRBJ2-7	CASSSRQRGAGQSYEQYF
TRBV20-1	TRBJ2-7	CSALATAGGYEQYF
TRBV27	TRBJ1-6	CASRVGSLGSPLHF
TRBV29-1	TRBJ1-2	CSVDRGQNAYGYTF
TRBV7-9	TRBJ2-7	CASSFAHSYEQYF
TRBV6-5	TRBJ2-5	CASSRGTRPQETQYF
TRBV2	TRBJ1-5	CASSELSGGSQPQHF
TRBV24-1	TRBJ2-3	CATSVVGPGVSTQYF
TRBV24-1	TRBJ2-3	CATSASGRAHTQYF
TRBV14	TRBJ1-6	CASSRRINSPLHF
TRBV2	TRBJ2-2	CASSGQGPTGELFF
TRBV21-1	TRBJ2-5	CASSKRVQLQETQYF
TRBV2	TRBJ2-7	CASRMGTSYEQYF
TRBV20-1	NA	CSARDPASGEIYEQYF
TRBV20-1	NA	CSARASGRYEQYF
TRBV29-1	TRBJ2-3	CSVSGRNTDTQYF
TRBV4-1	TRBJ2-5	CAGSHGPGGNQETQYF
TRBV15	TRBJ2-7	CATRGSGRSYNEQYF
TRBV15	TRBJ1-2	CATSRFQDRLGGYTF
TRBV12-3/TRBV12-4	TRBJ1-2	CASSLEDRGATF
TRBV7-9	TRBJ2-7	CASSLSGSVYEQYF
TRBV12-3/TRBV12-4	TRBJ2-1	CASSFYLAGGSEQFF
TRBV20-1	TRBJ2-1	CSAITSGSSYNEQFF
TRBV20-1	TRBJ2-7	CSARSGRSLYEQYF
TRBV7-9	TRBJ2-3	CASISGASTDTQYF
TRBV6-5	TRBJ2-1	CASSYSTLYNEQFF
TRBV20-1	TRBJ2-5	CSANPLTGRAGETQYF
TRBV15	TRBJ2-4	CATSRFRGPLYEQYF
TRBV7-6	NA	CASSLGLGAYETQYF
TRBV6-1	NA	CASQGQVLRAKNIQYF
TRBV3-1	TRBJ2-1	CASSQGAGDNEQFF
TRBV2	TRBJ2-1	CASSESVQIYNEQFF
TRBV21-1	TRBJ2-1	CASSKEGGLAGRPHGNEQFF